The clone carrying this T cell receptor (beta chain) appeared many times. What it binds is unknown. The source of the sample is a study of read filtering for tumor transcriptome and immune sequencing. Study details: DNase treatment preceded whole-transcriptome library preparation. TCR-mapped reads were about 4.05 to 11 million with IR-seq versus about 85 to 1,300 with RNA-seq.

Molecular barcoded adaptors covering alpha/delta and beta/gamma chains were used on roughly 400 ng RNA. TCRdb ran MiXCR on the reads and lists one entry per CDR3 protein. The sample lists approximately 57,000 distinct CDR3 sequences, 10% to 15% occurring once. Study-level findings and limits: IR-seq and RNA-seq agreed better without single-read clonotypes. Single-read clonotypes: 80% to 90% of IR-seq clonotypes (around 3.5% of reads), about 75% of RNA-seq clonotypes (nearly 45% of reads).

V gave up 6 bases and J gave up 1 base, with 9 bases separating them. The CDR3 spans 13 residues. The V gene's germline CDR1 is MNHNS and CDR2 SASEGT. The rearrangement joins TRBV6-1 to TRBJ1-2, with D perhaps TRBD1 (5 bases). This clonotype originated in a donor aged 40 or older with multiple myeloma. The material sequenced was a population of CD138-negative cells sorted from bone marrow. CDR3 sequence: CASRRDGNYGYTF. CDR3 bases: TGTGCCAGCAGGAGGGACGGTAACTATGGCTACACCTTC.